This is a list of T cell receptor beta chains from one sample in a study of blood T cell repertoires in COVID-19. Method: immunoSEQ multiplex PCR; TCRdb's copy keeps in-frame clones and lacks some. The profile shows tens of thousands of clones, about 86% of them singletons. The specimen was peripheral blood. The receptor set was obtained from a woman aged 55-75 years with COVID-19, enrolled during active disease. The CDR3 runs from the conserved cysteine through the conserved F or W. The order of the fields is clone size, J gene, V gene, D gene, CDR3 DNA, CDR3 protein. D genes are given only for firm matches. Not every row has a clone size; where given, it reads once, few, many or a size class.

once TRBJ1-2 TRBV2 TRBD1 TGTGCCAGCAGTGAAGAGTACAGGGGCGGAGGCTACACCTTC CASSEEYRGGGYTF
. TRBJ2-7 TRBV14 TRBD1 TGTGCCAGCAGCGATACAGGGGGTCTCTCCTACGAGCAGTACTTC CASSDTGGLSYEQYF
. TRBJ1-1 TRBV29-1 . TGCAGCGTTGCACAGGTAAACACTGAAGCTTTCTTT CSVAQVNTEAFF
once TRBJ1-1 TRBV15 . TGTGCCACCAGCAGAGATACGGGGGGCCTCGGTGGAGCTTTCTTT CATSRDTGGLGGAFF
. TRBJ2-7 TRBV6-1 . TGTGCCAGCAGTGGATTGGGCGGGTTTAGCTCCTACGAGCAGTACTTC CASSGLGGFSSYEQYF
. TRBJ2-7 TRBV11-3 TRBD2 TGTGCCAGCAGCTTATCCTTTTCGAGCGGGAGTCCCTCCGAGCAGTACTTC CASSLSFSSGSPSEQYF
. TRBJ1-1 TRBV7-2 TRBD1 TGTGCCAGCAACCGACAGGGGAAATGGGTGGCGCTAAATGAAGCTTTCTTT CASNRQGKWVALNEAFF
. TRBJ2-7 TRBV27 TRBD1 TGTGCCAGCAGTTCCCTCGGACAGGGAATCAAACTGTACTTC CASSSLGQGIKLYF
. TRBJ2-1 TRBV19 TRBD1 TGTGCCAGTAGAGGACAGGGGGTAGGCAATGAGCAGTTCTTC CASRGQGVGNEQFF
. TRBJ1-2 TRBV11-2 . TGTGCCAGCAGCTTAGATCTAAGGGGGTTCTATGGCTACACCTTC CASSLDLRGFYGYTF
. TRBJ1-5 TRBV19 . TGTGCCAGTAACGGAGAATCTAGCAATCAGCCCCAGCATTTT CASNGESSNQPQHF
. TRBJ2-3 TRBV7-9 TRBD2 TGTGCCAGCAGCTTGGGACTAGCCGGCACAGATACGCAGTATTTT CASSLGLAGTDTQYF
. TRBJ2-3 TRBV9 . TGTGCCAGCAGCCTCACGCAGCGTTTAGGTACGCAGTATTTT CASSLTQRLGTQYF
. TRBJ2-1 TRBV9 TRBD2 TGTGCCAGCAGCGTAGCGGCGACTAGCGGGAGTAGCGATGAGCAGTTCTTC CASSVAATSGSSDEQFF
few TRBJ1-2 TRBV2 TRBD1 TGTGCCAGCAGTGAGCGGACCCTGACAGGGTTAGGTGGCTACACCTTC CASSERTLTGLGGYTF
. TRBJ1-6 TRBV30 TRBD1 TGTGCCTGGAGTGTGGGACAGTTAATACCACCCCTCCACTTT CAWSVGQLIPPLHF
. TRBJ2-1 TRBV7-2 . TGTGCCAGCAGCTTATCGAGCTTCTCCTACAATGAGCAGTTCTTC CASSLSSFSYNEQFF
. TRBJ1-1 TRBV18 . TGTGCCAGCTCAGCGAAATCGGACACTGAAGCTTTCTTT CASSAKSDTEAFF
. TRBJ2-2 TRBV19 . TGTGCCAGTACACCGCTCAGTCCCGGGGAGCTGTTTTTT CASTPLSPGELFF
. TRBJ2-1 TRBV19 . TGTGCCAGTAAGGGACTCTCCCTCCTCCGGATCTTC CASKGLSLLRIF
few TRBJ2-5 TRBV9 TRBD1 TGTGCCAGCAGCGCACAGGGGGCGTTTTGGGAGACCCAGTACTTC CASSAQGAFWETQYF
. TRBJ2-1 TRBV5-4 TRBD2 TGTGCCAGCTCCCGGACTAGCGGTAACAATGAGCAGTTCTTC CASSRTSGNNEQFF
. TRBJ1-2 TRBV18 . TGTGCCAGCTCACCTACCTTCGCAGGGGAGGGTGGCTACACCTTC CASSPTFAGEGGYTF
. TRBJ2-4 TRBV5-5 . TGTGCCAGCAGCTTGTCTATTTTCGAGTACTTC CASSLSIFEYF
. TRBJ2-3 TRBV5-8 . TGTGCCAGCAGCTTGGATCCGAGCACAGATACGCAGTATTTT CASSLDPSTDTQYF
. TRBJ2-7 TRBV4-1 . TGCGCCAGCAGCCGCGGATCCTTCTACGAGCAGTACTTC CASSRGSFYEQYF